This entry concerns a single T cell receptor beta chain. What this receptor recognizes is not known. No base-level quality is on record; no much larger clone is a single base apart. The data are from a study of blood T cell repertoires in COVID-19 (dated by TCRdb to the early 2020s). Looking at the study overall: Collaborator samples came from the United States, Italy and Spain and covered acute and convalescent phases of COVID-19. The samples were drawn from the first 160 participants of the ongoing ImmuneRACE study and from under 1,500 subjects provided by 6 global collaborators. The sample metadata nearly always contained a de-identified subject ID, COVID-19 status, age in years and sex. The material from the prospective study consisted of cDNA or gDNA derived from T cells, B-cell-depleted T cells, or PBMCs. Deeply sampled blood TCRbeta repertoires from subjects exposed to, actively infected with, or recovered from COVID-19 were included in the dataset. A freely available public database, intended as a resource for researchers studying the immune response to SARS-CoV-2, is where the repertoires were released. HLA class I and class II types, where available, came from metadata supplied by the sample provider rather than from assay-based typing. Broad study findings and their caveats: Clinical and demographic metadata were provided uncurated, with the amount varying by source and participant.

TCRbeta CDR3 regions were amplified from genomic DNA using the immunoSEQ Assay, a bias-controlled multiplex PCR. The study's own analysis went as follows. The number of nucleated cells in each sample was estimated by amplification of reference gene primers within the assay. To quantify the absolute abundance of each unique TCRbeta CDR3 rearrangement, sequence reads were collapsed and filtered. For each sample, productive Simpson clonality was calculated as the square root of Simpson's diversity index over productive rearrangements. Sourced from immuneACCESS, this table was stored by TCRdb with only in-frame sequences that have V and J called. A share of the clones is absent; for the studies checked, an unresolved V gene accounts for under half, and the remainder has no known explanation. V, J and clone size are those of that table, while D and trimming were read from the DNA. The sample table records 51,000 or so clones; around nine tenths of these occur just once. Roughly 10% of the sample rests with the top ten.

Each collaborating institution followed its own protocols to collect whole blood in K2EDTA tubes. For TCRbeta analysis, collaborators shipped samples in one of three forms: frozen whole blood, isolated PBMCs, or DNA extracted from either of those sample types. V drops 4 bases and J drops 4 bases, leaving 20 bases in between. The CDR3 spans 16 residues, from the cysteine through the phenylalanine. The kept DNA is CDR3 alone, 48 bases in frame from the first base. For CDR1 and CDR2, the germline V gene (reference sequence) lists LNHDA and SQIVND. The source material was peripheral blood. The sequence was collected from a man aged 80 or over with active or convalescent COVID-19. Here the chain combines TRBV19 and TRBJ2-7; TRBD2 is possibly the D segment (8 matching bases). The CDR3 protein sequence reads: CASSTRQGTSGYEQYF. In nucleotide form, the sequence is TGTGCCAGTAGTACTCGACAGGGCACTAGCGGATACGAGCAGTACTTC.